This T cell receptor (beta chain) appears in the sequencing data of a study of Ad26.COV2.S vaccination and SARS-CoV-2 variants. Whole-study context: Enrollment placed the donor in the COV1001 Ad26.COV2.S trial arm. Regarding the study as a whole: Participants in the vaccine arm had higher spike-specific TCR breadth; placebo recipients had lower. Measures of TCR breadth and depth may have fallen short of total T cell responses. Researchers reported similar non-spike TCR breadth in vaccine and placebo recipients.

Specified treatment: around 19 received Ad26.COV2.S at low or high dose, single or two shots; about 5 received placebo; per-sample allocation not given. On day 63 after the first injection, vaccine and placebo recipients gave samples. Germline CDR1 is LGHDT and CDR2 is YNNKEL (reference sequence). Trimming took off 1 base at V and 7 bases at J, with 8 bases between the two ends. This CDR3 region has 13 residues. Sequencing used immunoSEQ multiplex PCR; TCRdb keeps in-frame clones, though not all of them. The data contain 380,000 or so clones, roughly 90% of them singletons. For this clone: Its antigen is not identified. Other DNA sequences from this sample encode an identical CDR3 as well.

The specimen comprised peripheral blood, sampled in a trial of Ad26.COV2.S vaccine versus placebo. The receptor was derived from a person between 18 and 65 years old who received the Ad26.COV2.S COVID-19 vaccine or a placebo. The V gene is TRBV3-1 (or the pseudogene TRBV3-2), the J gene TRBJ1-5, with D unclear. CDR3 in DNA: TGTGCCAGCAGCCAAGGCCTGGGGCAGCCCCAGCATTTT. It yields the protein CASSQGLGQPQHF.